The sequence of this TCR beta chain was determined in a study of CD8 T cells in ankylosing spondylitis. Whole-study findings and limits: As reported, disease-linked clones showed significant enrichment in matched ankylosing spondylitis synovial fluid.

TCRdb processed the 5' RACE reads anew with MiXCR; each CDR3 protein has one entry. The sample consists of about 170,000 distinct CDR3 sequences, approximately 20% of them appearing once. To note about this clonotype: Its antigen remains unknown.

This CDR3 is built from 16 residues. The germline V gene has CDR1 MNHEY and CDR2 SMNVEV (reference sequence). Trimming shortened V by 5 bases and J by 1 base, and 12 bases separated the two germline ends. The sequenced sample consisted of blood, either unsorted or a sorted T cell fraction (not recorded which). The source of this sequence is a male donor with ankylosing spondylitis or in good health (not recorded which). This sequence joins TRBV27 and TRBJ2-6; D may be TRBD2 (6 bases). This chain's CDR3 is CASSPLGGSGANVLTF. In DNA form, the CDR3 reads TGTGCCAGCAGTCCCCTCGGGGGATCTGGGGCCAACGTCCTGACTTTC.